The 2 T cell receptor beta chains listed next were all sequenced from one sample in a study of cytomegalovirus exposure and HLA in healthy donors (dated by TCRdb to about 2017). Library method: the immunoSEQ multiplex PCR assay. A mixture of 60 forward primers for TCR Vbeta segments and 13 reverse primers for TCR Jbeta segments was used in the multiplex PCR. TCRdb mirrors the immuneACCESS table, restricted to in-frame sequences. Some clones are absent from its copies; in checked studies, under half trace to an unresolved V gene, and the reason for the others is unknown. This sample has some 170,000 clones in its table, and 75% of those were observed once. The ten most abundant clones make up 2.5% to 3% of the sample. Sequenced sample: PBMCs. The receptors shown here come from a woman aged 45-59 years in good health and CMV-seropositive.

The rearrangement links TRBV6-6 to TRBJ1-5; D perhaps matches TRBD1 (6 bases). The length of the CDR3 is 14 residues. In germline, CDR1 is MNHNY, CDR2 SVGAGI (reference sequence). Trimming stripped 5 bases from V and 1 base from J, with 9 bases between. CDR3 nucleotides: TGTGCCAGCAGTCGACAGGTGAGCAATCAGCCCCAGCATTTT. Residues: CASSRQVSNQPQHF.

This clone was picked up one time. J is TRBJ2-7 and V is TRBV6-1, with D perhaps TRBD2 (6 bases). The CDR3 is 15 amino acids. V was trimmed by 0 bases and J by 4 bases, leaving 13 bases between them. Germline V gives CDR1 MNHNS, CDR2 SASEGT. CDR3 amino acids: CASSEAVGGIYEQYF. Here the CDR3 DNA reads TGTGCCAGCAGTGAAGCCGTAGGAGGGATTTACGAGCAGTACTTC.